The 30 T cell receptor beta chains below all came from one sample that was sequenced in a study of CD8 T cells in Susac syndrome (dated by TCRdb to about 2019). The library was prepared using the immunoSEQ multiplex PCR assay. RNA was extracted using the RNeasy kit, and about 0.45 to 1 ug of the RNA was reverse transcribed with random hexamers. TCRdb applied fastp at Q25 and MiXCR to the public reads, then kept only in-frame beta chains. CDR3 protein sequences are deduplicated, and each keeps its most common genes and DNA. In all, the sample holds 250,000 to 350,000 distinct CDR3 sequences, and roughly 81% of those were seen once. Of the sample, 0.095% to 0.14% falls within the top ten clones. Input material: CD8+ T cells from PBMCs. Receptor source: a human donor with multiple sclerosis.

The chain carries TRBV4-1 and TRBJ1-1, with D hard to call. In germline, CDR1 is MGHRA, CDR2 YSYEKL. This CDR3 is built from 13 residues. V shed 1 base and J shed 7 bases, with 10 bases lying between them. Here the CDR3 DNA reads TGCGCCAGCAGCCAAGTCCAGCTAATTGAAGCTTTCTTT. It is translated as CASSQVQLIEAFF.

As DNA, the CDR3 is TGCAGTGCTCCCGTACTAGCGCCCAACTACGAGCAGTACTTC. It is translated as CSAPVLAPNYEQYF. V and J are TRBV20-1 and TRBJ2-7; TRBD2 matches 7 bases. The V segment lost 5 bases and the J segment 3 bases; nucleotides outside the gene matches: 10. The CDR3 length is 14 residues. Germline V CDR1 and CDR2: DFQATT, SNEGSKA (reference sequence).

The chain has TRBV5-1 and TRBJ2-7; D is perhaps TRBD1 or TRBD2 (5 bases each). The V gene's germline CDR1 is SGHRS and CDR2 YFSETQ. The V end lost 0 bases, the J end lost 1 base, and 11 bases lay between the germline ends. This CDR3 is built from 15 residues. The CDR3 loop reads CASSLDLGTSYEQYF. Written as DNA, the CDR3 is TGCGCCAGCAGCTTGGACCTAGGGACGTCCTACGAGCAGTACTTC.

This chain links TRBV14 with TRBJ1-1; D not resolved. Trimming took off 4 bases at V and 4 bases at J, with 16 bases between the two ends. Germline CDR1 and CDR2: SGHDN and FVKESK. The CDR3 is 15 amino acids. CDR3 nucleotides: TGTGCCAGCAGCCTCCAGCTCGGGGTTGTCACTGAAGCTTTCTTT. Translating gives CASSLQLGVVTEAFF.

The chain has TRBV27 and TRBJ2-2; the D gene could be TRBD1 or TRBD2 (5 bases each). Germline V gene lookup returns CDR1 MNHEY and CDR2 SMNVEV (reference sequence). This CDR3 has 16 amino acids. The V end was cut by 6 bases, the J end by 1 base, with 15 bases between. CDR3 sequence (DNA): TGTGCCAGCAGCGCCCCCGGGGCCTTGAACACCGGGGAGCTGTTTTTT. It translates to CASSAPGALNTGELFF.

The genes are TRBV7-9 and TRBJ1-1, with 10 bases identical to TRBD1. From germline, CDR1 is SEHNR and CDR2 FQNEAQ (reference sequence). This CDR3 contains 14 residues. J lost 1 base, V lost 6 bases, and 2 bases had no gene match. CDR3 in DNA: TGTGCCAGCAGGACAGGGGGCGCGAACACTGAAGCTTTCTTT. Its protein product is CASRTGGANTEAFF. The full variable domain, completed using reference TRBV7-9 and TRBJ1-1, is DTGVSQNPRHKITKRGQNVTFRCDPISEHNRLYWYRQTLGQGPEFLTYFQNEAQLEKSRLLSDRFSAERPKGSFSTLEIQRTEQGDSAMYLCASRTGGANTEAFFGQGTRLTVV.

V is TRBV7-8 and J is TRBJ2-4; D gene ambiguous. CDR3 length equals 15 residues. Trimming cost V 1 base and J 0 bases, with 7 bases left between them. CDR1 is SGHVS, CDR2 FQNEAQ, per germline. In nucleotides, the CDR3 is TGTGCCAGCAGCTTAGACGGTCCAGCCAAAAACATTCAGTACTTC. As protein: CASSLDGPAKNIQYF.

Here the CDR3 DNA reads TGTGCCAGCAAGCGAGGGAGCTACAATGAGCAGTTCTTC. This codes for CASKRGSYNEQFF. The chain links TRBV27 to TRBJ2-1; D might be TRBD2 (5 bases). Germline V gene lookup returns CDR1 MNHEY and CDR2 SMNVEV (reference sequence). Trimming took off 7 bases at V and 3 bases at J, with 10 bases between the two ends. There are 13 residues in the CDR3.

This rearrangement joins TRBV20-1 to TRBJ1-5, with D possibly TRBD1 on 5 matching bases. Between the trimmed V and J ends, which lost 3 bases and 6 bases, there was a span of 21 bases. CDR3 length: 16 amino acids. Germline CDR1 DFQATT, CDR2 SNEGSKA (reference sequence). Here the CDR3 reads CSASPHIGVDGQPQHF. CDR3 sequence (DNA): TGCAGTGCTAGCCCCCATATAGGGGTAGATGGTCAGCCCCAGCATTTT.

This rearrangement joins TRBV9 to TRBJ2-3; 9 positions agree with TRBD1. Trimming cost V 0 bases and J 4 bases; bases outside gene matches: 0. The CDR3 is 14 residues long. The germline V gene encodes CDR1 SGDLS and CDR2 YYNGEE. The CDR3 nucleotides read TGTGCCAGCAGCGTAGGACAGGGGGCAGATACGCAGTATTTT. Its protein is CASSVGQGADTQYF.

CDR3 loop: CASDREGEQYF. As DNA, the CDR3 is TGTGCCTCCGACAGGGAAGGCGAGCAGTACTTC. The V call is TRBV6-1, the J call TRBJ2-7; TRBD1 matches 7 bases. J was trimmed by 6 bases and V by 11 bases; bases with no gene match: 7. The CDR3 is 11 residues long. Germline V lookup: CDR1 MNHNS, CDR2 SASEGT.

The rearrangement uses TRBV9 and TRBJ2-1; D is uncertain. The CDR3 is 10 amino acids. Trimming removed 7 bases from V and 12 bases from J, with 11 bases in between. Germline CDR1 is SGDLS and CDR2 is YYNGEE. Here the CDR3 DNA reads TGTGCCAGCGGAAAGAACGGGCAGTTCTTC. This codes for CASGKNGQFF. The whole variable domain, remainder taken from reference TRBV9 and TRBJ2-1, is DSGVTQTPKHLITATGQRVTLRCSPRSGDLSVYWYQQSLDQGLQFLIQYYNGEERAKGNILERFSAQQFPDLHSELNLSSLELGDSALYFCASGKNGQFFGPGTRLTVL.

Here the CDR3 reads CASSPTRSSNQPQHF. In nucleotides, the CDR3 is TGTGCCAGCAGCCCGACCCGGTCTAGCAATCAGCCCCAGCATTTT. V and J are TRBV9 and TRBJ1-5; D is unclear. V lost 4 bases to trimming and J lost 0 bases, with 11 bases between them. The CDR3 runs to 15 residues. Germline CDR1 SGDLS, CDR2 YYNGEE.

CDR3 sequence reads: CASNIRGLNNEQFF. CDR3 DNA sequence: TGTGCCAGCAATATCAGGGGGTTGAACAATGAGCAGTTCTTC. This chain connects TRBV6-5 to TRBJ2-1; 7 bases line up with TRBD1. Germline V gene sequence: CDR1 MNHEY, CDR2 SVGAGI. The junction had 8 bases not matched to a gene; V was cut back by 7 bases and J by 5 bases. CDR3 length: 14 residues.

The chain is built from TRBV25-1 and TRBJ1-2; D unresolved. The CDR3 consists of 12 residues. Germline CDR1 and CDR2: MGHDK and SYGVNS. V was trimmed by 2 bases and J by 4 bases, leaving 5 bases between them. The chain's CDR3 is CASSELLYGYTF. The CDR3 DNA reads TGTGCCAGCAGTGAACTCCTCTATGGCTACACCTTC.

DNA for the CDR3: TGTGCCAGCAGTTTAGGGCTACTTACAAGCACAGATACGCAGTATTTT. It yields the protein CASSLGLLTSTDTQYF. The rearrangement joins TRBV12-3 or TRBV12-4 to TRBJ2-3, with no clear D. The CDR3 has 16 amino acids. V lost 1 base and J lost 0, with 11 bases in between.

V is TRBV6-5 and J is TRBJ1-3; D call uncertain. The CDR3 loop spans 14 amino acids. V shed 6 bases and J shed 2 bases, with 11 bases lying between them. Germline values: CDR1 MNHEY, CDR2 SVGAGI. The CDR3 DNA reads TGTGCCAGCAGGGGGAATAATCCTGGAAACACCATATATTTT. Residues: CASRGNNPGNTIYF.

CDR3 nucleotide sequence: TGTGCCACCAGCAGAGAATACAGTATGCTCACAGATACGCAGTATTTT. This codes for CATSREYSMLTDTQYF. The chain joins TRBV15 to TRBJ2-3; D is ambiguous. Germline values: CDR1 LNHNV, CDR2 YYDKDF (reference sequence). Trimming cost V 0 bases and J 2 bases, with 12 bases left between them. The CDR3 length is 16 residues.

The CDR3 spells CASTGYNEQFF. The CDR3 coding sequence is TGCGCCAGCACGGGGTACAATGAGCAGTTCTTC. The V call is TRBV5-1, the J call TRBJ2-1; D perhaps matches TRBD2 (5 bases). Germline V CDR1 and CDR2: SGHRS, YFSETQ. CDR3 length equals 11 residues. The germline V and J ends were trimmed by 6 bases and 4 bases, with 5 bases remaining between them.

This rearrangement joins TRBV6-2 or TRBV6-3 to TRBJ2-7; D may correspond to TRBD1 or TRBD2 (5 bases each). CDR3 length equals 13 residues. Germline assignment: CDR1 MNHEY and CDR2 SVGEGT. Trimming shortened V by 7 bases and J by 3 bases, and 13 bases separated the two germline ends. The CDR3 DNA follows: TGTGCCAGCATAGGGACGGTTCGCTACGAGCAGTACTTC. As protein: CASIGTVRYEQYF.

The rearrangement links TRBV29-1 to TRBJ1-1, with 10 bases identical to TRBD1. The CDR3 runs to 15 residues. V trimming: 0 bases; J trimming: 8 bases; junction bases outside the gene matches: 9. Germline CDR1 SQVTM, CDR2 ANQGSEA. CDR3 sequence (DNA): TGCAGCGTTGAAGACCCGGGACAGGGGACAGCCGAAGCTTTCTTT. It encodes CSVEDPGQGTAEAFF.

This clonotype occurred a few times. The chain carries TRBV11-2 and TRBJ2-5; D is perhaps TRBD2 (6 bases). V was pared by 4 bases and J by 2 bases, with 14 bases between. The CDR3 loop spans 15 amino acids. The V gene's germline CDR1 is SGHAT and CDR2 FQNNGV. The CDR3, as DNA: TGTGCCAGCAGCTCCCACAGGACTACTCAAGAGACCCAGTACTTC. Translating it yields CASSSHRTTQETQYF.

This clonotype was detected a few times. The J gene is TRBJ1-2, the V gene TRBV7-9, with 8 bases matching TRBD1. With 6 bases clipped from V and 4 bases from J, the junction kept 4 bases outside the gene matches. The CDR3 totals 13 residues. The V gene's germline CDR1 is SEHNR and CDR2 FQNEAQ (reference sequence). The CDR3 DNA is TGTGCCAGCAGTTCTACAGGGGGCTATGGCTACACCTTC. As protein: CASSSTGGYGYTF.

The chain employs TRBV5-1 and TRBJ2-5; no clear D gene. Germline CDR1 SGHRS, CDR2 YFSETQ. The CDR3 sequence is 15 residues long. V lost 4 bases to trimming and J lost 0 bases, with 13 bases between them. The CDR3 DNA sequence: TGCGCCAGCAGCCCGGGTGTAGGGTACCAAGAGACCCAGTACTTC. This gives the protein CASSPGVGYQETQYF.

The sample holds a few counts of this clonotype. The chain recombines TRBV19 with TRBJ1-1; unclear D gene. CDR1 and CDR2 (germline): LNHDA, SQIVND (reference sequence). The V and J ends lost 4 bases and 0 bases respectively, with 12 bases between them. The CDR3 is made up of 15 amino acids. The CDR3 is CASSSTYGLNTEAFF. The CDR3 bases are TGTGCCAGTAGTAGTACATATGGACTGAACACTGAAGCTTTCTTT.

V and J are TRBV4-1 and TRBJ2-7, with a possible D match to TRBD2 (6 bases). The germline V gene encodes CDR1 MGHRA and CDR2 YSYEKL. The V end lost 3 bases, the J end lost 9 bases, and 9 bases lay between the germline ends. This CDR3 has 11 amino acids. In DNA, the CDR3 is TGCGCCAGCAGCCACGGGGGATGGCAGTACTTC. As protein: CASSHGGWQYF.

The V gene is TRBV5-1, the J gene TRBJ1-1; 8 bases map to TRBD1. Germline assignment: CDR1 SGHRS and CDR2 YFSETQ. The CDR3 covers 14 residues. V was clipped by 4 bases and J by 5 bases; unmatched bases: 7. The CDR3 DNA reads as TGCGCCAGCAGCCCCGGACAGGGAAGGACTGAAGCTTTCTTT. Translation: CASSPGQGRTEAFF.

This rearrangement joins TRBV7-2 to TRBJ1-1; D uncertain. The V gene's germline CDR1 is SGHTA and CDR2 FQGNSA. The CDR3 is 19 amino acids. V shed 3 bases and J shed 1 base, with 24 bases lying between them. CDR3 amino acids: CASSFAPDFVSWKNTEAFF. CDR3 sequence (DNA): TGTGCCAGCAGCTTCGCCCCCGACTTTGTGTCATGGAAGAACACTGAAGCTTTCTTT.

The V call is TRBV3-1, the J call TRBJ1-2; D perhaps matches TRBD1 (5 bases). CDR3 length: 15 residues. Per the germline V gene, CDR1 is LGHDT and CDR2 is YNNKEL (reference sequence). The V gene lost 3 bases and the J gene lost 3 bases, with 14 bases spanning the gap. The CDR3 bases are TGTGCCAGCAGCCAGGTCACCGAAGGGGACTATGGCTACACCTTC. Translated, it gives CASSQVTEGDYGYTF. The variable domain in full, with the rest retrieved from reference TRBV3-1 and TRBJ1-2, is DTAVSQTPKYLVTQMGNDKSIKCEQNLGHDTMYWYKQDSKKFLKIMFSYNNKELIINETVPNRFSPKSPDKAHLNLHINSLELGDSAVYFCASSQVTEGDYGYTFGSGTRLTVV.

The V and J genes are TRBV6-1 and TRBJ2-3; D is perhaps TRBD1 or TRBD2 (6 bases each). The CDR3 loop spans 15 amino acids. In germline, CDR1 is MNHNS, CDR2 SASEGT. Trimming left V 2 bases short and J 3 bases short, with 12 bases between. This CDR3 reads CASSEPGARTDTQYF. The CDR3 nucleotides are TGTGCCAGCAGTGAACCGGGGGCGAGGACAGATACGCAGTATTTT.